What follows are 32 T cell receptor beta chains derived from one specimen sequenced in a study of regulatory T cells in long-lasting Graves disease. According to the study, TCR beta libraries were built with iRepertoire HTBI primers and CDR3-region Arm-PCR. TCRdb reprocessed the multiplex PCR reads via MiXCR and lists one record per CDR3 protein. The sample contains around 450,000 distinct CDR3 sequences, 20% to 25% of which appear only once. The time point denotes: persistent/refractory GD, antithyroid drugs over 5 years with positive TRAb. After RNA was extracted from PBMCs, the TCR library was made from it. The input for sequencing was peripheral blood mononuclear cells (PBMCs), taken when the disease was refractory, from a patient treated with antithyroid drugs. All receptors come from a female donor with Graves disease.

This sequence joins TRBV29-1 and TRBJ1-1; weak D call: TRBD1 (6 bases). V dropped 6 bases and J dropped 3 bases, with 11 bases sitting between them. The CDR3 is 12 amino acids. Germline CDR1 is SQVTM and CDR2 is ANQGSEA. CDR3 nucleotide sequence: TGCAGCGTCATTGAGGGGGACACTGAAGCTTTCTTT. Translated: CSVIEGDTEAFF.

This clonotype was detected only a few times. The chain links TRBV9 to TRBJ1-4, with 8 bases that match TRBD1. Germline V gene lookup returns CDR1 SGDLS and CDR2 YYNGEE. This CDR3 contains 13 residues. J was trimmed by 8 bases and V by 2 bases; bases with no gene match: 2. The chain's CDR3 is CASSVTGDEKLFF. The CDR3 nucleotides are TGTGCCAGCAGCGTGACAGGGGACGAAAAACTGTTTTTT.

This clonotype was counted ten times or more. This chain uses TRBV12-5 with TRBJ2-7; 9 nucleotides match TRBD1. This CDR3 region has 15 residues. Germline V CDR1 and CDR2: LGHNT, FRNRAP. With V trimmed by 1 base and J by 2 bases, 3 bases remained unmatched. For the CDR3, the DNA is TGTGCTAGTGGTTTGGGACAGGGGGGTGCCTACGAGCAGTACTTC. Its translation is CASGLGQGGAYEQYF.

This clonotype was seen only a few times. The chain carries TRBV7-9 and TRBJ2-5; D remains unclear. The ends were cut back, 1 base at V and 2 bases at J, with 8 bases in the middle. The CDR3 spans 14 residues. The germline V gene has CDR1 SEHNR and CDR2 FQNEAQ (reference sequence). The CDR3 sequence: CASSLEIGQETQYF. As DNA, the CDR3 is TGTGCCAGCAGCTTAGAGATCGGGCAAGAGACCCAGTACTTC.

Ten or more counts support this clonotype. J is TRBJ1-3 and V is TRBV24-1; D is ambiguous. The germline gives CDR1 KGHDR, CDR2 SFDVKD. The CDR3 length is 15 residues. V lost 3 bases and J lost 0, with 8 bases in between. CDR3: CATSDPQSSGNTIYF. For the CDR3, the DNA is TGTGCCACCAGTGATCCCCAGTCCTCTGGAAACACCATATATTTT.

The chain joins TRBV7-8 to TRBJ2-1, with 7 nucleotides matching TRBD1. With V trimmed by 5 bases and J by 3 bases, 10 bases remained unmatched. The CDR3 contains 16 residues. Per germline, CDR1 SGHVS and CDR2 FQNEAQ. This CDR3 is CASSPRRTGDYNEQFF. The DNA of the CDR3 is TGTGCCAGCAGCCCACGAAGGACAGGAGACTACAATGAGCAGTTCTTC.

The chain has TRBV7-8 and TRBJ1-5; the match to TRBD1 covers 11 bases. After removal of 1 base from V and 6 bases from J, the junction contained 2 bases not matched to a gene. The CDR3 extends over 15 amino acids. Germline assignment: CDR1 SGHVS and CDR2 FQNEAQ. The CDR3 spells CASSLVGQGVQPQHF. In nucleotides, the CDR3 is TGTGCCAGCAGCTTAGTGGGACAGGGGGTTCAGCCCCAGCATTTT. The entire variable domain, with the rest obtained from reference TRBV7-8 and TRBJ1-5, is as follows: GAGVSQSPRYKVAKRGQDVALRCDPISGHVSLFWYQQALGQGPEFLTYFQNEAQLDKSGLPSDRFFAERPEGSVSTLKIQRTQQEDSAVYLCASSLVGQGVQPQHFGDGTRLSIL.

This clonotype was seen repeatedly, ten times or more. The chain is built from TRBV27 and TRBJ2-7; 8 bases are shared with TRBD2. The CDR3 runs to 16 residues. V lost 2 bases to trimming and J lost 0 bases; unmatched junction nucleotides: 6. The V gene's germline CDR1 is MNHEY and CDR2 SMNVEV (reference sequence). The CDR3 spells CASSLTTGTSSYEQYF. The CDR3 nucleotides read TGTGCCAGCAGTTTAACGACCGGGACTAGCTCCTACGAGCAGTACTTC.

This clonotype turned up a few times. The rearrangement joins TRBV7-8 to TRBJ2-7; 10 bases fit TRBD1. CDR1 SGHVS and CDR2 FQNEAQ come from the germline V gene. There are 15 residues in the CDR3. The ends lost 8 bases at V and 2 bases at J; junction bases unmatched: 9. In nucleotides, the CDR3 is TGTGCCAGCGGCACCACCGGGACAGGGGCCTACGAGCAGTACTTC. This sequence encodes CASGTTGTGAYEQYF.

This clonotype was detected a few times. This chain connects TRBV29-1 to TRBJ2-5; 8 bases match TRBD1. V trimming: 2 bases; J trimming: 5 bases; junction bases outside the gene matches: 7. The length of the CDR3 is 14 residues. Germline V gene lookup returns CDR1 SQVTM and CDR2 ANQGSEA. The chain's CDR3 is CSVEMAGDRETQYF. CDR3 in DNA: TGCAGCGTTGAAATGGCAGGGGACAGGGAGACCCAGTACTTC. Supplemented by reference TRBV29-1 and TRBJ2-5, the full variable domain reads SAVISQKPSRDICQRGTSLTIQCQVDSQVTMMFWYRQQPGQSLTLIATANQGSEATYESGFVIDKFPISRPNLTFSTLTVSNMSPEDSSIYLCSVEMAGDRETQYFGPGTRLLVL.

This clonotype has more than one count but fewer than ten. The chain employs TRBV11-3 and TRBJ2-3; the D call may be TRBD1 or TRBD2 (7 bases each). The CDR3 consists of 16 residues. V was cut by 5 bases and J by 4 bases, with 19 bases left in between. Looked up from germline, CDR1 is SGHNT and CDR2 is YENEEA. The CDR3 loop reads CASSAQGGTLPDTQYF. The CDR3 DNA follows: TGTGCCAGCAGCGCCCAGGGGGGGACTCTACCAGATACGCAGTATTTT.

This clonotype was observed at least ten times. The chain joins TRBV6-2 or TRBV6-3 to TRBJ1-4, with D possibly matching TRBD1 (6 bases). The length of the CDR3 is 16 residues. V was trimmed by 7 bases and J by 7 bases, leaving 22 bases between them. CDR1 and CDR2 from the germline V gene are MNHEY and SVGEGT. The CDR3 protein is CASIFAGGAVGEKLFF. The CDR3 DNA follows: TGTGCCAGCATTTTCGCGGGGGGGGCCGTTGGTGAAAAACTGTTTTTT.

This clonotype was detected ten times or more. The V and J genes are TRBV6-1 and TRBJ1-2; D uncertain. Trimming left V 3 bases short and J 4 bases short, with 9 bases between. CDR1 is MNHNS, CDR2 SASEGT, per germline. There are 13 residues in the CDR3. The CDR3 reads CASSESTLYGYTF. In DNA, the CDR3 is TGTGCCAGCAGTGAGTCGACGCTCTATGGCTACACCTTC.

In its sample, this clonotype was seen many times. The chain links TRBV28 to TRBJ1-1; no reliable D call. The V end lost 6 bases, the J end lost 0 bases, and 11 bases lay between the germline ends. Germline assignment: CDR1 MDHEN and CDR2 SYDVKM. The CDR3 is 14 amino acids. Here the CDR3 DNA reads TGTGCCAGCAGAACGAAAGGACTGAACACTGAAGCTTTCTTT. This gives the protein CASRTKGLNTEAFF.

The gene calls are TRBV9 and TRBJ1-2; D gene unclear. CDR1 and CDR2 from the germline V gene are SGDLS and YYNGEE. The CDR3 has 15 residues. Trimming shortened V by 4 bases and J by 0 bases, and 13 bases separated the two germline ends. In DNA, the CDR3 is TGTGCCAGCAGCCCCTCAGGATCGGCTAACTATGGCTACACCTTC. Protein sequence: CASSPSGSANYGYTF.

The gene calls are TRBV28 and TRBJ2-4; the D is unclear. Per the germline V gene, CDR1 is MDHEN and CDR2 is SYDVKM. This CDR3 is 18 amino acids long. V was shortened by 6 bases and J by 0 bases, with 21 bases between the two germline ends. For the CDR3, the DNA is TGTGCCAGCAGCCTCCTTTCAAGGGCCGGTCTAGCCAAAAACATTCAGTACTTC. It codes for CASSLLSRAGLAKNIQYF.

This chain uses TRBV7-9 with TRBJ2-5, with 7 bases lining up with TRBD1. After removal of 5 bases from V and 2 bases from J, the junction contained 8 bases not matched to a gene. CDR3 length equals 15 residues. Germline CDR1 SEHNR, CDR2 FQNEAQ (reference sequence). The CDR3 DNA sequence: TGTGCCAGCAGCATAGGACAGGTCATACAAGAGACCCAGTACTTC. Encoded protein: CASSIGQVIQETQYF. Full variable domain (missing parts from reference TRBV7-9 and TRBJ2-5): DTGVSQNPRHKITKRGQNVTFRCDPISEHNRLYWYRQTLGQGPEFLTYFQNEAQLEKSRLLSDRFSAERPKGSFSTLEIQRTEQGDSAMYLCASSIGQVIQETQYFGPGTRLLVL.

This clonotype was seen at least ten times. The chain is built from TRBV6-2 or TRBV6-3 and TRBJ1-5; D gene ambiguous. Trimming removed 6 bases from V and 3 bases from J, with 12 bases in between. Looked up from germline, CDR1 is MNHEY and CDR2 is SVGEGT. The CDR3 covers 14 residues. Here the CDR3 reads CASRFSEHNQPQHF. The CDR3 DNA follows: TGTGCCAGCAGGTTCTCAGAACACAATCAGCCCCAGCATTTT.

At least ten counts were recorded for this clonotype. V gene TRBV6-5 combines with J gene TRBJ2-7; 7 nucleotides match TRBD1. The CDR3 loop spans 14 amino acids. V was clipped by 3 bases and J by 4 bases; unmatched bases: 6. The germline V gene encodes CDR1 MNHEY and CDR2 SVGAGI. The CDR3 spells CASSYGRGSYEQYF. Here the CDR3 DNA reads TGTGCCAGCAGTTATGGCAGGGGGTCATACGAGCAGTACTTC.

This clonotype was observed once. V is TRBV5-1 and J is TRBJ2-7; D might be TRBD1 (6 bases). V dropped 4 bases and J dropped 0 bases, with 17 bases sitting between them. The CDR3 sequence is 16 residues long. The germline CDR1 and CDR2 sequences are SGHRS and YFSETQ. The chain's CDR3 is CASSPEGTMTSYEQYF. The CDR3 DNA is TGCGCCAGCAGCCCCGAGGGGACAATGACCTCCTACGAGCAGTACTTC.

This clonotype was seen more than once but under ten times. The gene calls are TRBV19 and TRBJ2-6; 7 nucleotides match TRBD1. This CDR3 contains 16 residues. V shed 5 bases, J shed 4 bases, and the junction held 8 bases outside the gene matches. Per germline, CDR1 LNHDA and CDR2 SQIVND (reference sequence). Written as DNA, the CDR3 is TGTGCCAGTAGTCCCGTCACAGGGGCCGGGGCCAACGTCCTGACTTTC. Protein: CASSPVTGAGANVLTF. The whole variable domain, filled in from reference TRBV19 and TRBJ2-6, reads DGGITQSPKYLFRKEGQNVTLSCEQNLNHDAMYWYRQDPGQGLRLIYYSQIVNDFQKGDIAEGYSVSREKKESFPLTVTSAQKNPTAFYLCASSPVTGAGANVLTFGAGSRLTVL.

This clonotype was observed at least ten times. J is TRBJ1-4 and V is TRBV11-2; D remains unclear. This CDR3 spans 14 amino acids. Per germline, CDR1 SGHAT and CDR2 FQNNGV. V was cut by 7 bases and J by 4 bases, with 13 bases left in between. CDR3 sequence reads: CASTPSQVNEKLFF. CDR3 sequence (DNA): TGTGCCAGCACCCCGTCCCAGGTTAATGAAAAACTGTTTTTT.

This clonotype was seen at least ten times. The CDR3 region has the DNA TGTGCCAGCAGCCAAGAGTGGGCCGACACTGAAGCTTTCTTT. Protein: CASSQEWADTEAFF. V and J are TRBV3-1 and TRBJ1-1; no firm D call. Germline assignment: CDR1 LGHDT and CDR2 YNNKEL (reference sequence). V lost 0 bases and J 3 bases, leaving 8 bases between the germline ends. CDR3 size: 14 residues.

There are many counts of this clonotype. This sequence joins TRBV6-1 and TRBJ1-1; D may be TRBD1 (5 bases). Germline V gives CDR1 MNHNS, CDR2 SASEGT. V was trimmed by 7 bases and J by 5 bases, leaving 17 bases between them. The CDR3 is 14 residues long. CDR3 sequence (DNA): TGTGCCAGCACCGCCACAGGCGGAGCTACTGAAGCTTTCTTT. It encodes CASTATGGATEAFF.

This clonotype was picked up many times. This chain links TRBV29-1 with TRBJ1-1; possibly TRBD1 for D (5 bases). V was trimmed by 3 bases and J by 7 bases, leaving 15 bases between them. Per germline, CDR1 SQVTM and CDR2 ANQGSEA. The CDR3 totals 13 residues. In nucleotides, the CDR3 is TGCAGCGTTGACGGGCGCGACAGTAATGAAGCTTTCTTT. This encodes CSVDGRDSNEAFF.

This clonotype has at least ten counts. V and J are TRBV28 and TRBJ2-7; 10 bases match TRBD2. Losses at the gene ends were 4 bases for V and 1 base for J; bases not matched to a gene: 7. The CDR3 extends over 16 amino acids. Germline loops: CDR1 MDHEN, CDR2 SYDVKM. The CDR3 spells CASSYSHSGRSYEQYF. CDR3 nucleotide sequence: TGTGCCAGCAGTTACTCGCATAGCGGGAGGTCCTACGAGCAGTACTTC.

V usage is TRBV3-1 and J usage is TRBJ1-2; 7 bases match TRBD1. This CDR3 region has 13 residues. Germline V gene data show CDR1 as LGHDT and CDR2 as YNNKEL (reference sequence). Germline trimming cut 0 bases from V and 8 bases from J; bases unmatched to any gene: 3. The CDR3 nucleotides are TGTGCCAGCAGCCAAGAACAGGGGAACGGCTACACCTTC. This codes for CASSQEQGNGYTF. The whole variable domain, filled in from reference TRBV3-1 and TRBJ1-2, reads DTAVSQTPKYLVTQMGNDKSIKCEQNLGHDTMYWYKQDSKKFLKIMFSYNNKELIINETVPNRFSPKSPDKAHLNLHINSLELGDSAVYFCASSQEQGNGYTFGSGTRLTVV.

The sample holds a few counts of this clonotype. The chain joins TRBV7-6 to TRBJ2-5; D might be TRBD2 (7 bases). Germline V gene lookup returns CDR1 SGHVS and CDR2 FNYEAQ. There are 16 residues in the CDR3. V was shortened by 3 bases and J by 2 bases, with 16 bases between the two germline ends. The CDR3 protein is CASSFLRGGPQETQYF. Here the CDR3 DNA reads TGTGCCAGCAGCTTCCTTAGGGGGGGCCCTCAAGAGACCCAGTACTTC. Based on the CDR3 plus reference TRBV7-6 and TRBJ2-5, the full variable domain is GAGVSQSPRYKVTKRGQDVALRCDPISGHVSLYWYRQALGQGPEFLTYFNYEAQQDKSGLPNDRFSAERPEGSISTLTIQRTEQRDSAMYRCASSFLRGGPQETQYFGPGTRLLVL.

Ten or more counts support this clonotype. The V gene is TRBV12-3 or TRBV12-4, the J gene TRBJ1-5, with D unclear. The CDR3 has 15 amino acids. V was pared by 3 bases and J by 0 bases, with 9 bases between. CDR3 protein: CASSFPDYSNQPQHF. As DNA, the CDR3 is TGTGCCAGCAGTTTCCCAGACTATAGCAATCAGCCCCAGCATTTT.

There are a few counts of this clonotype. The gene calls are TRBV20-1 and TRBJ2-7; D may match TRBD1 or TRBD2 (5 bases each). V was pared by 3 bases and J by 3 bases, with 15 bases between. From germline, CDR1 is DFQATT and CDR2 SNEGSKA (reference sequence). CDR3 length equals 14 residues. For the CDR3, the DNA is TGCAGTGCTAGGGCGCAGGGAGTTCTCTACGAGCAGTACTTC. Its protein is CSARAQGVLYEQYF.

This clonotype was seen a handful of times. V gene TRBV7-9 combines with J gene TRBJ2-7; possibly TRBD1 for D (6 bases). Trimming took off 5 bases at V and 4 bases at J, with 12 bases between the two ends. CDR3 length: 13 residues. Germline CDR1 reads SEHNR; CDR2 reads FQNEAQ (reference sequence). CDR3 DNA sequence: TGTGCCAGCAGCACACAGGGTCAGTACGAGCAGTACTTC. Protein: CASSTQGQYEQYF.

The count of this clonotype is one. This may come from a read error, since a much larger clone is one base off. V is TRBV12-3 or TRBV12-4 and J is TRBJ1-1; D not resolved. V gave up 4 bases and J gave up 6 bases, with 27 bases separating them. The CDR3 loop spans 18 amino acids. The CDR3, as DNA: TGTGCCAGCAGTTCAGTTCGGCGGACGGATCTTCGAGACCCTGAAGCTTTCTTT. Protein product: CASSSVRRTDLRDPEAFF.